A single sample gave rise to the 22 T cell receptor beta chains below, sequenced in a study of identical twins. TCRdb re-analysed the 5' RACE reads in MiXCR, keeping a single row per CDR3 protein. Of about 530,000 distinct CDR3 sequences detected, about 16% appear once; the ten largest clones hold roughly 0.42%. The same sample was also used in a study of yellow fever vaccine responses in identical twins.

Input material: CD4+ T cells sorted from blood. The receptors were sampled from a woman in her late teens or twenties in good health.

This clonotype was seen more than once but under ten times. This chain links TRBV12-3 or TRBV12-4 with TRBJ1-4; D is unresolved. V lost 6 bases and J lost 7, with 15 bases in between. The CDR3 length is 14 residues. In DNA form, the CDR3 reads TGTGCCAGCAGCCCGGGTAGGGCAGGTGAAAAACTGTTTTTT. Protein product: CASSPGRAGEKLFF.

The genes are TRBV29-1 and TRBJ2-1; 7 positions agree with TRBD2. The length of the CDR3 is 11 residues. The V and J ends lost 4 bases and 15 bases, in that order; junction bases with no gene match: 9. CDR1 and CDR2 (germline): SQVTM, ANQGSEA. The CDR3 coding sequence is TGCAGCGTTGTTTCTAGCGGCCCGCGGTTCTTC. It translates to CSVVSSGPRFF.

This clonotype has only a few counts. This sequence joins TRBV29-1 and TRBJ2-3; 9 bases line up with TRBD2. The CDR3 spans 15 residues. Germline V gene sequence: CDR1 SQVTM, CDR2 ANQGSEA. V trimming: 6 bases; J trimming: 1 base; junction bases outside the gene matches: 8. CDR3 in amino acids: CSVLGGGGGTDTQYF. Here the CDR3 DNA reads TGCAGCGTCCTTGGCGGGGGGGGAGGCACAGATACGCAGTATTTT.

In this sample, this clonotype turned up a few times. V is TRBV5-1 and J is TRBJ2-3, with a possible D match to TRBD2 (8 bases). The germline CDR1 and CDR2 sequences are SGHRS and YFSETQ. The V gene lost 0 bases and the J gene lost 0 bases, with 32 bases spanning the gap. The CDR3 is made up of 23 amino acids. The CDR3, as DNA: TGCGCCAGCAGCTTGGCCGGATTTTTCTTTGGCGGGAGGACAGGACCTAGCACAGATACGCAGTATTTT. Residues: CASSLAGFFFGGRTGPSTDTQYF. The whole variable domain, remainder taken from reference TRBV5-1 and TRBJ2-3, is KAGVTQTPRYLIKTRGQQVTLSCSPISGHRSVSWYQQTPGQGLQFLFEYFSETQRNKGNFPGRFSGRQFSNSRSEMNVSTLELGDSALYLCASSLAGFFFGGRTGPSTDTQYFGPGTRLTVL.

This chain uses TRBV6-1 with TRBJ1-2; the D gene is possibly TRBD1 (5 bases). The CDR3 totals 14 residues. The ends were cut back, 7 bases at V and 3 bases at J, with 15 bases in the middle. In germline, CDR1 is MNHNS, CDR2 SASEGT. CDR3 coding DNA: TGTGCCAGCACCCCCGACAGCAAGTACTATGGCTACACCTTC. This gives the protein CASTPDSKYYGYTF.

There are a few counts of this clonotype. The chain has TRBV7-8 and TRBJ2-1; D is undetermined. CDR3 size: 12 residues. Germline CDR1 SGHVS, CDR2 FQNEAQ. V dropped 7 bases and J dropped 3 bases, with 7 bases sitting between them. The CDR3 DNA follows: TGTGCCAGCACCCCCCGCTACAATGAGCAGTTCTTC. Translation: CASTPRYNEQFF.

The rearrangement uses TRBV3-1 and TRBJ2-7; TRBD2 matches at 7 bases. The CDR3 length is 15 residues. Germline lookup yields CDR1 LGHDT and CDR2 YNNKEL (reference sequence). The V segment lost 1 base and the J segment 2 bases; nucleotides outside the gene matches: 5. CDR3: CASSQVRGGTYEQYF. The CDR3 DNA reads as TGTGCCAGCAGCCAAGTTCGGGGAGGGACCTACGAGCAGTACTTC.

The genes are TRBV6-5 and TRBJ1-2; the match to TRBD1 covers 7 bases. This CDR3 is 15 amino acids long. Germline loops: CDR1 MNHEY, CDR2 SVGAGI. V shed 0 bases, J shed 4 bases, and the junction held 5 bases outside the gene matches. The CDR3 region has the DNA TGTGCCAGCAGTTACTCCCACAGGGGACTCTATGGCTACACCTTC. As protein: CASSYSHRGLYGYTF.

This clonotype was counted at least ten times. The chain carries TRBV10-3 and TRBJ2-5, with D tentatively TRBD1 (6 bases). This CDR3 has 14 residues. Germline V gene data show CDR1 as ENHRY and CDR2 as SYGVKD. The V end lost 0 bases, the J end lost 2 bases, and 7 bases lay between the germline ends. The CDR3 coding sequence is TGTGCCATCAGTGAGTCGGGACAACAAGAGACCCAGTACTTC. Translated, it gives CAISESGQQETQYF.

In its sample, this clonotype was seen a few times. The chain has TRBV12-3 or TRBV12-4 and TRBJ1-5; a possible D gene is TRBD1 (5 bases). The CDR3 length is 15 residues. Trimming removed 6 bases at V and 3 bases at J, with 15 bases between. CDR3 region: CASRLTGGFNQPQHF. CDR3 nucleotide sequence: TGTGCCAGCAGACTCACTGGGGGTTTCAATCAGCCCCAGCATTTT.

In its sample, this clonotype was seen a few times. The chain uses TRBV4-2 and TRBJ1-1; tentatively, D is TRBD1 (6 bases). The V and J ends lost 4 bases and 4 bases respectively, with 13 bases between them. Germline CDR1 LGHNA, CDR2 YNFKEQ. The CDR3 has 14 amino acids. The CDR3 bases are TGTGCCAGCAGCCCGATTCAGGGGAGCACTGAAGCTTTCTTT. Translating gives CASSPIQGSTEAFF.

The V and J genes are TRBV2 and TRBJ1-5; D unresolved. Germline-derived CDR1 and CDR2 are SNHLY and FYNNEI. V lost 7 bases to trimming and J lost 2 bases, with 9 bases between them. CDR3 length equals 13 residues. CDR3 in DNA: TGTGCCAGCAAATTGAGGGGCAATCAGCCCCAGCATTTT. Translating gives CASKLRGNQPQHF.

This chain connects TRBV27 to TRBJ2-2; D ambiguous. Germline CDR1 and CDR2: MNHEY and SMNVEV (reference sequence). The CDR3 loop spans 13 amino acids. V was pared by 4 bases and J by 7 bases, with 10 bases between. The CDR3 reads CASSSLWGGELFF. Here the CDR3 DNA reads TGTGCCAGCAGTTCCCTTTGGGGCGGGGAGCTGTTTTTT.

This clonotype was counted between two and nine times. The CDR3 loop reads CASSLGPNIGELFF. The CDR3 nucleotides read TGTGCCAGCAGCTTAGGCCCGAATATCGGGGAGCTGTTTTTT. V is TRBV7-2 and J is TRBJ2-2; D ambiguous. Germline assignment: CDR1 SGHTA and CDR2 FQGNSA. CDR3 length equals 14 residues. Deletions cut 1 base from V and 7 bases from J, with 10 bases between.

In this sample, this clonotype turned up many times. The J gene is TRBJ1-5, the V gene TRBV12-3 or TRBV12-4; possible D gene TRBD1, 6 bases. Deletions cut 5 bases from V and 3 bases from J, with 14 bases between. The CDR3 loop spans 15 amino acids. The DNA for the CDR3 is TGTGCCAGCAGTCCCCGGGGGGCGTCCAATCAGCCCCAGCATTTT. This translates into CASSPRGASNQPQHF.

V usage is TRBV20-1 and J usage is TRBJ2-7, with TRBD2 identical over 12 bases. Germline CDR1 and CDR2: DFQATT and SNEGSKA (reference sequence). J was trimmed by 0 bases and V by 6 bases; bases with no gene match: 6. The CDR3 length is 15 residues. The CDR3 sequence: CSAAPSGRASYEQYF. The CDR3 region has the DNA TGCAGTGCCGCTCCTAGCGGGAGGGCCTCCTACGAGCAGTACTTC.

The chain combines TRBV12-3 or TRBV12-4 with TRBJ1-4; D might be TRBD1 (5 bases). V lost 5 bases to trimming and J lost 8 bases, with 15 bases between them. The CDR3 spans 14 residues. The CDR3 loop reads CASSPQGRGEKLFF. Here the CDR3 DNA reads TGTGCCAGCAGTCCGCAGGGCCGAGGGGAAAAACTGTTTTTT.

V usage is TRBV28 and J usage is TRBJ2-5; weak D call: TRBD1 (5 bases). The length of the CDR3 is 15 residues. The germline V gene has CDR1 MDHEN and CDR2 SYDVKM. V lost 2 bases and J 2 bases, leaving 12 bases between the germline ends. CDR3 DNA: TGTGCCAGCAGTTTAGGTCTCAGGGCACAAGAGACCCAGTACTTC. This sequence encodes CASSLGLRAQETQYF. Complete variable domain (other parts from reference TRBV28 and TRBJ2-5): DVKVTQSSRYLVKRTGEKVFLECVQDMDHENMFWYRQDPGLGLRLIYFSYDVKMKEKGDIPEGYSVSREKKERFSLILESASTNQTSMYLCASSLGLRAQETQYFGPGTRLLVL.

The chain combines TRBV10-3 with TRBJ1-1; maybe TRBD1 (5 bases). Germline CDR1 and CDR2: ENHRY and SYGVKD. The CDR3 is made up of 16 amino acids. Trimming cost V 0 bases and J 5 bases, with 16 bases left between them. The CDR3 loop is CAISESFGGKRTEAFF. The CDR3 DNA follows: TGTGCCATCAGTGAGTCGTTTGGGGGAAAGAGGACTGAAGCTTTCTTT.

This sequence joins TRBV5-1 and TRBJ2-1; D possibly uses TRBD1 or TRBD2 (5 bases each). Trimming removed 6 bases from V and 3 bases from J, with 19 bases in between. Germline loops: CDR1 SGHRS, CDR2 YFSETQ. The CDR3 length is 16 residues. The CDR3 coding sequence is TGCGCCAGCACCCCCTCCTCGGGACCAGACTACAATGAGCAGTTCTTC. Its translation: CASTPSSGPDYNEQFF.

The V gene is TRBV9, the J gene TRBJ2-1; TRBD2 matches 11 bases. CDR3 length: 18 amino acids. CDR1 and CDR2 from the germline V gene are SGDLS and YYNGEE. After removal of 0 bases from V and 6 bases from J, the junction contained 11 bases not matched to a gene. The CDR3 reads CASSVALGASGGLNEQFF. The CDR3 DNA is TGTGCCAGCAGCGTAGCTCTGGGGGCTAGCGGGGGGCTCAATGAGCAGTTCTTC.

V gene TRBV7-9 combines with J gene TRBJ2-1; perhaps TRBD2 as D (5 bases). The CDR3 spans 14 residues. Trimming cost V 4 bases and J 3 bases, with 10 bases left between them. CDR1 SEHNR and CDR2 FQNEAQ come from the germline V gene (reference sequence). The CDR3 DNA is TGTGCCAGCAGCTCGACTACCTTCTACAATGAGCAGTTCTTC. Protein product: CASSSTTFYNEQFF.